These T cell receptor beta chains were read from a single sample in a study of T cell changes during pregnancy in multiple sclerosis. This table comes from immunoSEQ multiplex PCR, and its TCRdb copy is limited to in-frame clones, with some not included. The sample includes approximately 100,000 clones, around 92% of them seen just once. Sequenced material: peripheral blood, taken before pregnancy. The receptors were sampled from a female donor with multiple sclerosis, enrolled in a pregnancy study. The CDR3 runs from the conserved cysteine through the conserved F or W. D genes are given only for firm matches. Expanded clones get a size class; other rows say once, few or many, or leave the size out.

d_gene,abundance,j_gene,v_gene,CDR3nt,CDR3aa
-,-,TRBJ1-1,TRBV4-2,TGTGCCAGCAGCCAACAGACAGGCGGTGAAGCTTTCTTT,CASSQQTGGEAFF
TRBD2,-,TRBJ2-3,TRBV7-2,TGTGCCAGCAGCCCCCTAGCGGGAGGGCCCCGGGCAGATACGCAGTATTTT,CASSPLAGGPRADTQYF
TRBD2,-,TRBJ2-7,TRBV6-1,TGTGCCAGCAGTGACCCGGGACTAGCGGGAACCTACGAGCAGTACTTC,CASSDPGLAGTYEQYF
TRBD2,-,TRBJ2-1,TRBV27,TGTGCCAGCAGTTTAAGCTGGCGGGAGATAGACAATGAGCAGTTCTTC,CASSLSWREIDNEQFF
TRBD1,-,TRBJ1-2,TRBV5-6,TGTGCCAGCAGCCACGCCGGGACAGGGCAAAGAGGCTACACCTTC,CASSHAGTGQRGYTF
TRBD2,-,TRBJ2-1,TRBV4-1,TGCGCCAGCAGCCAAAGGACTAGCGGGGGTGGCCCCAATGAGCAGTTCTTC,CASSQRTSGGGPNEQFF
-,once,TRBJ1-5,TRBV27,TGTGCCAGCAGTTTATCCACAGGTCAGCCCCAGCATTTT,CASSLSTGQPQHF
TRBD2,once,TRBJ2-7,TRBV27,TGTGCCAGCAGCTCTTGGACTAGCTCCTACGAGCAGTACTTC,CASSSWTSSYEQYF
-,-,TRBJ1-1,TRBV9,TGTGCCAGCAGCGCTCAAGGGGTTGCCAGGGAAGGAGCTTTCTTT,CASSAQGVAREGAFF
-,-,TRBJ1-2,TRBV7-9,TGTGCCAGCAGCCCAGGGAACTATGGCTACACCTTC,CASSPGNYGYTF
TRBD2,-,TRBJ2-1,TRBV6-5,TGTGCCAGCAGCAAACTAGCGGGAGTCGTCAATGAGCAGTTCTTC,CASSKLAGVVNEQFF
TRBD1,-,TRBJ1-2,TRBV30,TGTGCCTGGAGTGTACGGCAGGGGGTACGTGGCTACACCTTC,CAWSVRQGVRGYTF
-,-,TRBJ1-1,TRBV4-2,TGTGCCAGCAGCCCGTCCCTGACCGAGAGGACTGAAGCTTTCTTT,CASSPSLTERTEAFF
-,-,TRBJ2-6,TRBV6-1,TGTGCCAGCAGTGAAATTACAGGGTTTGGCCTGACTTTC,CASSEITGFGLTF
-,-,TRBJ1-1,TRBV6-1,TGTGCCAGCAGGTCGACAGCCATGAACACTGAAGCTTTCTTT,CASRSTAMNTEAFF
-,-,TRBJ2-7,TRBV23-1,TGCGCCAGAGGGGGTTACGAGCAGTACTTC,CARGGYEQYF
TRBD1,-,TRBJ1-4,TRBV19,TGTGCCAGTACGGGCTCGGGACAGATTGAAAAACTGTTTTTT,CASTGSGQIEKLFF